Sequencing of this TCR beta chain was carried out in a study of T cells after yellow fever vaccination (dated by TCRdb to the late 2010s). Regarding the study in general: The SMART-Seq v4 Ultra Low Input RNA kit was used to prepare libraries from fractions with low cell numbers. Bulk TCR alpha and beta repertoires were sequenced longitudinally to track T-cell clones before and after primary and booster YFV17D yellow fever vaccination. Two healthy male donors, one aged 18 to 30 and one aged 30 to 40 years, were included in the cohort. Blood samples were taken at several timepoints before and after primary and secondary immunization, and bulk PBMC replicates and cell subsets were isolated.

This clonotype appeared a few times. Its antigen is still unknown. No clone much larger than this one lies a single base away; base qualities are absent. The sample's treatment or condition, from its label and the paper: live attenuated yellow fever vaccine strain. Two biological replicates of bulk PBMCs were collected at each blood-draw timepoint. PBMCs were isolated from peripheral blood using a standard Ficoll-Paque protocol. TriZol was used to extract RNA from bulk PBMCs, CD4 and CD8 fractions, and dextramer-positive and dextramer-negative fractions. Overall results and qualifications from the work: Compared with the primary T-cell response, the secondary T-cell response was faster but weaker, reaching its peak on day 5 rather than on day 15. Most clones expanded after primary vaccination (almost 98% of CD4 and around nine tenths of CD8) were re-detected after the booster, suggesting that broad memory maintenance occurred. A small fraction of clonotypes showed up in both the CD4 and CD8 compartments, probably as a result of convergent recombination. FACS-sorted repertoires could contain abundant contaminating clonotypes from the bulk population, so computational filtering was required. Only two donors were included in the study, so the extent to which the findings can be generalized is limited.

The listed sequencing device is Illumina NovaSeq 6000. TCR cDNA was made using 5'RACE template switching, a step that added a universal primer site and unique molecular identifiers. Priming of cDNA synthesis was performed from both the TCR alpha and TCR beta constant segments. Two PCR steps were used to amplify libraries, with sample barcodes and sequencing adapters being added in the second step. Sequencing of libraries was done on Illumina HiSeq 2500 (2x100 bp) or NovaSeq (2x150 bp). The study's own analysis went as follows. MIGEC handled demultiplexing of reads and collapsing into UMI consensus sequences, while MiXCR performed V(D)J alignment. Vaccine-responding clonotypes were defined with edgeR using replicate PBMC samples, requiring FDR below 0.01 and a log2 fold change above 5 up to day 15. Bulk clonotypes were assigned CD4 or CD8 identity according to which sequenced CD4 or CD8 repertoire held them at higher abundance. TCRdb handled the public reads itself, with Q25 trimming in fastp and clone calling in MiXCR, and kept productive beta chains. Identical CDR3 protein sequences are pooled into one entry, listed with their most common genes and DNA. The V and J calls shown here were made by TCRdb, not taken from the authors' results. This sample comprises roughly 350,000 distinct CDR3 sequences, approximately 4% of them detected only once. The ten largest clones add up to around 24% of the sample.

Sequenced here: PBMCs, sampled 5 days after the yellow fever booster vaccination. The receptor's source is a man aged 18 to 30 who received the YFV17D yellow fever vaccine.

The CDR3 has the sequence CASSNLAGGLTGELFF. The DNA sequence is as follows: TGTGCCAGCAGCAACCTAGCGGGGGGGCTCACCGGGGAGCTGTTTTTT. In this chain, TRBV6-2 or TRBV6-3 is recombined with TRBJ2-2, with 12 central nucleotides matching TRBD2. From V the trimming removes 6 bases and from J it removes 4 bases, while the gene matches leave 6 bases of the junction unaccounted for. The CDR3 holds 16 amino acids from the cysteine to the phenylalanine. Solely the CDR3 DNA is kept, with 48 bases framed from the first base. Taken from the germline V gene, the CDR1 and CDR2 loops are MNHEY and SVGEGT.